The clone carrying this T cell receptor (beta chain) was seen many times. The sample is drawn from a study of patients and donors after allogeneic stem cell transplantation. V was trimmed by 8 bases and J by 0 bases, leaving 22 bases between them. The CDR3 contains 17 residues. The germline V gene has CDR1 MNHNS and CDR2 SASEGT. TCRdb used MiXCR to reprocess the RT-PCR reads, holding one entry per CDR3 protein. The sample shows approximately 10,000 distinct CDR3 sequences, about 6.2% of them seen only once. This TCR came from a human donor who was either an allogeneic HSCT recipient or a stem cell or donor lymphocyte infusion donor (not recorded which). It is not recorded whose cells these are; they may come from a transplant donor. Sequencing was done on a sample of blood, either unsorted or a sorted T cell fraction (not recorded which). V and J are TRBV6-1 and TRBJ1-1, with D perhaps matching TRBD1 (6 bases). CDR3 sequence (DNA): TGTGCCAGCTTGAGAGGGGGAAATATAAGATTGAACACTGAAGCTTTCTTT. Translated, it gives CASLRGGNIRLNTEAFF.